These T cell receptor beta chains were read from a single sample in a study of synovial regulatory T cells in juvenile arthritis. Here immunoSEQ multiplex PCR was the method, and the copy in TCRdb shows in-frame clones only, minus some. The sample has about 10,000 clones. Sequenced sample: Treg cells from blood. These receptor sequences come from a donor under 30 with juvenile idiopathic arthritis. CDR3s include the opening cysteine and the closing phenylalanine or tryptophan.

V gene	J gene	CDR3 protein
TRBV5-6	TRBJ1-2	CASSLGQGVGYTF
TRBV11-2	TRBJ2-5	CASSLDQGARRETQYF
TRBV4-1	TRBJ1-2	CASSPPVDPYGYTF
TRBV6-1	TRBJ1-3	CASSVGTAGNTIYF
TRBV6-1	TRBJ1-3	CASSRNRGSGNTIYF
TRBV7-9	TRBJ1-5	CASSKTGIQPQHF
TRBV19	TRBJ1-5	CASSIWGGQPQHF
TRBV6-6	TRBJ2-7	CASSYPLGGDPYEQYF
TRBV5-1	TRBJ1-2	CASSLDRGGYGYTF
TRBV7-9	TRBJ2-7	CASSLRTSGIHEQYF
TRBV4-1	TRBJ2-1	CASSQDPRTSGEVGYNEQFF
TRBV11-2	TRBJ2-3	CASSLEAGGRGTQYF
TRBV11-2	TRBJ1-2	CASRATYGYTF
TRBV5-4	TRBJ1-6	CASSLGRDRSSPLHF
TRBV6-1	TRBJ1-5	CASRGDSQPQHF
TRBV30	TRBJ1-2	CAWGTGNYGYTF
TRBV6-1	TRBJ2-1	CASSEALLPGTGEQFF
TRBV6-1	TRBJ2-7	CASSEKHRAGYEQYF
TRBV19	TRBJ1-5	CASRRTGVLVQPQHF
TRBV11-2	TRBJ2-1	CASSLDLGSSSYNEQFF
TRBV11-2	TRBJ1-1	CASSPGPPRMNTEAFF
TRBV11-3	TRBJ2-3	CASSLRGTDTQYF
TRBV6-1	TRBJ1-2	CASSEATNHYGYTF
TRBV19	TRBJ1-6	CASSTRGASPLHF
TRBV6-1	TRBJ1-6	CASSGRQGWNSPLHF
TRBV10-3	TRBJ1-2	CAISWAADYGYTF
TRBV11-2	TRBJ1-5	CASSLDRSQPQHF
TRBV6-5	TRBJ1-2	CASSYSRIYGYTF
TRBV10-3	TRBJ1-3	CAISYNFSRGASGNTIYF
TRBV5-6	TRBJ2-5	CASSLGDRVRETQYF
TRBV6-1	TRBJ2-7	CASSGLAGFSYEQYF
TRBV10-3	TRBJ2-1	CAISFGTSLRFF
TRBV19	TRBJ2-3	CASSPSGAPPDTQYF
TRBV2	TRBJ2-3	CASSETAYTDTQYF
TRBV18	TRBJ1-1	CASSLKFTGSGVNTEAFF
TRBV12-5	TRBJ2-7	CASGLVESRSREQYF
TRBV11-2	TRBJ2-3	CASSLEPYGTDTQYF
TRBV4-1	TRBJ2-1	CASSQDIRTRTNEQFF
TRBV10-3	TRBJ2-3	CAISDPGGSTDTQYF
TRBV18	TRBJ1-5	CASSIDFQPQHF
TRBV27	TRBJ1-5	CASSPGDYSNQPQHF
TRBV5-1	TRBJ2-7	CASSLDGWTYEQYF
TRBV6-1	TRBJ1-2	CASSEGRSYGYTF
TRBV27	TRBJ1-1	CASKGELWNTEAFF
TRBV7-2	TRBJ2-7	CASSSSGLTYEQYF
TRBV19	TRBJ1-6	CASSMGQGVSPLHF
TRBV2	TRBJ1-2	CASRWDPMDGYTF
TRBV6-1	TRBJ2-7	CASSRLAAYEQYF
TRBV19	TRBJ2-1	CASSWLGTPNNEQFF
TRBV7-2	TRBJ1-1	CASSLRPGQGFGGTEAFF
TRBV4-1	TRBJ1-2	CASSQDSVLLGDGYTF
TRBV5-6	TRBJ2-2	CASSPAGTATGELFF